The entry below describes one T cell receptor (beta chain). V was shortened by 4 bases and J by 4 bases, with 11 bases between the two germline ends. There are 14 residues in the CDR3. The germline CDR1 and CDR2 sequences are SGHRS and YFSETQ. MiXCR, run by TCRdb on the 5' RACE reads, gives a single entry per CDR3 protein. The sample includes about 58,000 distinct CDR3 sequences, around a quarter seen only once; the top ten take roughly 41%. These data come from a study of T-cell memory formation after mild COVID-19. This sequence originates from a man between 18 and 29 years old who had mild COVID-19 (a few samples of this study predate the infection). Cell type and time point are not known. What was sequenced was PBMCs or a T cell subset sorted from them (not recorded which). The genes are TRBV5-1 and TRBJ1-4; TRBD1 might be the D (6 bases). CDR3 residues: CASSLGTSNEKLFF. The CDR3 nucleotides are TGCGCCAGCAGCCTCGGGACAAGTAATGAAAAACTGTTTTTT.